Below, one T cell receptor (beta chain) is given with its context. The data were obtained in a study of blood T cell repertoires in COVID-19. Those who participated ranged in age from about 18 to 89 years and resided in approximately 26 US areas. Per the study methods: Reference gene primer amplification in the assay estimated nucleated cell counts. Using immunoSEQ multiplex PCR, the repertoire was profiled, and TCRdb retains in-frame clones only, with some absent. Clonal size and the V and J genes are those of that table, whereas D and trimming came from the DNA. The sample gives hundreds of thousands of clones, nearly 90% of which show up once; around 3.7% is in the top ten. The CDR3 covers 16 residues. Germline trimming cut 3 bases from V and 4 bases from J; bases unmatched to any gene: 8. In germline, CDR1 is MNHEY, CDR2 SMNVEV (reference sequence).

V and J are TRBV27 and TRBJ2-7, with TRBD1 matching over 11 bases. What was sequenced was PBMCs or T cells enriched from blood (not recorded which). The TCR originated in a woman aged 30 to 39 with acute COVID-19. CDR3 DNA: TGTGCCAGCAGTTTTGTGGGACAGGGGGGACTTTACGAGCAGTACTTC. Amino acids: CASSFVGQGGLYEQYF.